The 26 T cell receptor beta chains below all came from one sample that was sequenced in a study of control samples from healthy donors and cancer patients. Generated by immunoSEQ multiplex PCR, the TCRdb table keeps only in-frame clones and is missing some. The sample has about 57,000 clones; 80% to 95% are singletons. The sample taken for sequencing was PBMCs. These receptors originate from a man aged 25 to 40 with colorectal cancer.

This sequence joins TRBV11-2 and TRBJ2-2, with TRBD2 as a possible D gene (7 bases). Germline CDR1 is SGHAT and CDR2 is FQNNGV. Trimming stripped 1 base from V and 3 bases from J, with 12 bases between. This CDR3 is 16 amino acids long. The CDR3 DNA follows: TGTGCCAGCAGCTTAGGAGGGGGAGGGGACACCGGGGAGCTGTTTTTT. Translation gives CASSLGGGGDTGELFF.

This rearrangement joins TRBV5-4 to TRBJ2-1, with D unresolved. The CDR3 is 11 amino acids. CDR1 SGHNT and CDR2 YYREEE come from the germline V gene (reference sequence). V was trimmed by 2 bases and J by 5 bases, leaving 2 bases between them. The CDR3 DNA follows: TGTGCCAGCAGCTTTCACAATGAGCAGTTCTTC. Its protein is CASSFHNEQFF.

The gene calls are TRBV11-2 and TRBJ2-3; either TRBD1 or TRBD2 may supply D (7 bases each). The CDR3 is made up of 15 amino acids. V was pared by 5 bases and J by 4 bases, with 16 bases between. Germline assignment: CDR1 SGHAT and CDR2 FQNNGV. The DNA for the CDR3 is TGTGCCAGCAGCCCAGGGGGAGGGGGCCCAGATACGCAGTATTTT. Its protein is CASSPGGGGPDTQYF. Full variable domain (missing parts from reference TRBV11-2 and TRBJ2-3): EAGVAQSPRYKIIEKRQSVAFWCNPISGHATLYWYQQILGQGPKLLIQFQNNGVVDDSQLPKDRFSAERLKGVDSTLKIQPAKLEDSAVYLCASSPGGGGPDTQYFGPGTRLTVL.

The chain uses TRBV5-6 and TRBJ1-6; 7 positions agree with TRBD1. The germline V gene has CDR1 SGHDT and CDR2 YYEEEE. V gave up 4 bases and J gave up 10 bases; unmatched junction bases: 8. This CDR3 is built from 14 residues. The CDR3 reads CASSLGQGVSPLHF. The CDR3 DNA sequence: TGTGCCAGCAGCCTGGGGCAGGGGGTATCACCCCTCCACTTT.

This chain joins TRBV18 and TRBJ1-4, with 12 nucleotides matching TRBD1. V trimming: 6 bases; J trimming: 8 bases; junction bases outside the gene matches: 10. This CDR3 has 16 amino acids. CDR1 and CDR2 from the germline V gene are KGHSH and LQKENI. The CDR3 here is CASSLGQGAFGEKLFF. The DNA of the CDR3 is TGTGCCAGCTCCCTGGGACAGGGGGCTTTTGGAGAAAAACTGTTTTTT.

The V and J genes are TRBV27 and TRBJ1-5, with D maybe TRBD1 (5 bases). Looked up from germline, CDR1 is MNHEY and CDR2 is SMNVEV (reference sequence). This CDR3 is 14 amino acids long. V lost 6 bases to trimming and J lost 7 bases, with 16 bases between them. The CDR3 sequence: CASSSHGGPQPQHF. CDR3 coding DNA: TGTGCCAGCAGCTCCCATGGGGGACCGCAGCCCCAGCATTTT.

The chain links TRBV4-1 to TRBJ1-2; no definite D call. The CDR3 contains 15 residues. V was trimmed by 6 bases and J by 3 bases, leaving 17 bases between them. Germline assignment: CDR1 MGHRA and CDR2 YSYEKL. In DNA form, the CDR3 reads TGCGCCAGCAGACGTCTATGGTCGAGGGACTATGGCTACACCTTC. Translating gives CASRRLWSRDYGYTF.

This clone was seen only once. The CDR3 DNA reads as TGTGCCAGCCCTCGACGGTTGGAGCAGTACGTC. Translated: CASPRRLEQYV. The gene calls are TRBV12-3 or TRBV12-4 and TRBJ2-7; D is undetermined. CDR3 length: 11 amino acids. V was clipped by 8 bases and J by 7 bases, with 12 bases between them.

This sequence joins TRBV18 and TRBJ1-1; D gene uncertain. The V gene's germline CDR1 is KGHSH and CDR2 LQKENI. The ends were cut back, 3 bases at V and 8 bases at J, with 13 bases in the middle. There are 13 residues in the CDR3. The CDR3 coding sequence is TGTGCCAGCTCACCCCCTGTTCTTTCGGAAGCTTTCTTT. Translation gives CASSPPVLSEAFF.

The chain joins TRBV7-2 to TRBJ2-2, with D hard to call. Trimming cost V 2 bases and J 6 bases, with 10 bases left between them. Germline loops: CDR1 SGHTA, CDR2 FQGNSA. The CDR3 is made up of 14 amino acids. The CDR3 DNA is TGTGCCAGCAGCTTACGACGCACCTCCGGGGAGCTGTTTTTT. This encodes CASSLRRTSGELFF.

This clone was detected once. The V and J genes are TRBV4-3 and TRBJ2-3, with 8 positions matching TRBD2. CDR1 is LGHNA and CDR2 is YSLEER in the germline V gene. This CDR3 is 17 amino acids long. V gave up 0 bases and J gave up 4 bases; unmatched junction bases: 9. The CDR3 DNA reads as TGCGCCAGCAGCCAAGATCATCGGGGGGGGGCGGCAGATACGCAGTATTTT. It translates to CASSQDHRGGAADTQYF.

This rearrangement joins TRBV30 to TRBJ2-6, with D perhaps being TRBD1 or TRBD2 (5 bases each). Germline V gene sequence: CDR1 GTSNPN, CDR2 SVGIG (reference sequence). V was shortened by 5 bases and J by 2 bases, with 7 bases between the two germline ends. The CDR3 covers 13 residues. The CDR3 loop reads CAWGTTGANVLTF. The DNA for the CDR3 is TGTGCCTGGGGGACGACTGGGGCCAACGTCCTGACTTTC.

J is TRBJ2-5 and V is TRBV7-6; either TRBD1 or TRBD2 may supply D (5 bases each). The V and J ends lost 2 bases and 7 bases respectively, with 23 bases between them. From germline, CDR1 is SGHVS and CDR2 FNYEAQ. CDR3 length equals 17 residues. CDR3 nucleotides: TGTGCCAGCAGCTTATCACGGGGTACAGGCAAGGCCGGGACCCAGTACTTC. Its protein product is CASSLSRGTGKAGTQYF.

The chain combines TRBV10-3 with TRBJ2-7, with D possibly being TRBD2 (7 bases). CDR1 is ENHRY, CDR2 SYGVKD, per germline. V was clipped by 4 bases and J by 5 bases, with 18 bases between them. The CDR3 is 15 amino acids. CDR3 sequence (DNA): TGTGCCATCAGTGGATCAATACGGGGGGCTGACGAGCAGTACTTC. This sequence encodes CAISGSIRGADEQYF.

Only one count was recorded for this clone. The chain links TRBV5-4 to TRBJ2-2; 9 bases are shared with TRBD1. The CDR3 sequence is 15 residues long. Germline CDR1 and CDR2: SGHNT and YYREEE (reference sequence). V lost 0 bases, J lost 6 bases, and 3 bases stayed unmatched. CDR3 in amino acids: CASSLGTGDSGELFF. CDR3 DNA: TGTGCCAGCAGCTTGGGGACAGGGGACTCCGGGGAGCTGTTTTTT.

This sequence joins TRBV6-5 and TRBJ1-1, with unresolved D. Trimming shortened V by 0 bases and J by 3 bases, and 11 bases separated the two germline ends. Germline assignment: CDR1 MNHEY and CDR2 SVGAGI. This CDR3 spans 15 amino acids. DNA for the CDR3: TGTGCCAGCAGTTACTCGGACTTACCCTACACTGAAGCTTTCTTT. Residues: CASSYSDLPYTEAFF.

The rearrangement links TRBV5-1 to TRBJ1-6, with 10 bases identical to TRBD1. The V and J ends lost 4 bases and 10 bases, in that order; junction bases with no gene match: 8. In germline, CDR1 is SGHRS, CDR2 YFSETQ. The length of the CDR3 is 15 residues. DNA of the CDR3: TGCGCCAGCAGCCTAGGGACAGGGGAAGGATCACCCCTCCACTTT. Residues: CASSLGTGEGSPLHF.

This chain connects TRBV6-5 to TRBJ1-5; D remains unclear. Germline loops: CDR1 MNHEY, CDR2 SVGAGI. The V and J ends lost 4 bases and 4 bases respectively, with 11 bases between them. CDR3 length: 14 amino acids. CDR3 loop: CASSSRTMNQPQHF. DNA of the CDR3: TGTGCCAGCAGTTCCCGGACGATGAATCAGCCCCAGCATTTT.

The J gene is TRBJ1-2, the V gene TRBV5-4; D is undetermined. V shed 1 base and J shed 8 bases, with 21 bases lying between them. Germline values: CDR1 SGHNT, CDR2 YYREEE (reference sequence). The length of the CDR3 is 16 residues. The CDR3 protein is CASSLREVESLRGYTF. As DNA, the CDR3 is TGTGCCAGCAGCTTGCGCGAAGTAGAGAGCCTTCGGGGCTACACCTTC.

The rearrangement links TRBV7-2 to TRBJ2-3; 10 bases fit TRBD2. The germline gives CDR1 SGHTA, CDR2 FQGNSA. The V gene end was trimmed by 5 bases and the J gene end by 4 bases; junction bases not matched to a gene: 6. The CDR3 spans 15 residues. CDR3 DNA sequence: TGTGCCAGCAGCCCTAGCGGGGGAACGGCAGATACGCAGTATTTT. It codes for CASSPSGGTADTQYF. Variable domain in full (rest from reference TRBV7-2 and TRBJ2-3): GAGVSQSPSNKVTEKGKDVELRCDPISGHTALYWYRQSLGQGLEFLIYFQGNSAPDKSGLPSDRFSAERTGGSVSTLTIQRTQQEDSAVYLCASSPSGGTADTQYFGPGTRLTVL.

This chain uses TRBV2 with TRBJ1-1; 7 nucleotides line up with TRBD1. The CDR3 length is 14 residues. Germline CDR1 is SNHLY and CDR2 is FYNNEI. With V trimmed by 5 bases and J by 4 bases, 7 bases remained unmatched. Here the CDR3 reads CASSIQGEGTEAFF. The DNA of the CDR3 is TGTGCCAGCAGTATTCAGGGGGAAGGCACTGAAGCTTTCTTT. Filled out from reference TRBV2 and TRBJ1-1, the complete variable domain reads EPEVTQTPSHQVTQMGQEVILRCVPISNHLYFYWYRQILGQKVEFLVSFYNNEISEKSEIFDDQFSVERPDGSNFTLKIRSTKLEDSAMYFCASSIQGEGTEAFFGQGTRLTVV.

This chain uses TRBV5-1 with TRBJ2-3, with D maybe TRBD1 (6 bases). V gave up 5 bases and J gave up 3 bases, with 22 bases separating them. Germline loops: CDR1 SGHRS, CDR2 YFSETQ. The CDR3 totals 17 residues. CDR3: CASRKGAGVVVTDTQYF. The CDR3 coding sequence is TGCGCCAGCAGAAAAGGGGCAGGGGTGGTGGTTACAGATACGCAGTATTTT.

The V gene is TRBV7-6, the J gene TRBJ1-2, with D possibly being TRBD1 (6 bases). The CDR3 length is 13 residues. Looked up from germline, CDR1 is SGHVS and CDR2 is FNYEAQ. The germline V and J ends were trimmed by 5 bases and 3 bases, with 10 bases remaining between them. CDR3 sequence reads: CASSQDSYYGYTF. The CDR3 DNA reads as TGTGCCAGCAGCCAGGACAGCTACTATGGCTACACCTTC.

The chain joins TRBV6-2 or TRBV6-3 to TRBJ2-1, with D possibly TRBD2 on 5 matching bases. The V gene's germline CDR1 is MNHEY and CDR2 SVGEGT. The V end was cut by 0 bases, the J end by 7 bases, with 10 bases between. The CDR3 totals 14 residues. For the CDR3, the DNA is TGTGCCAGCAGTTACTCGATACGGAGGAATGAGCAGTTCTTC. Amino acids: CASSYSIRRNEQFF.

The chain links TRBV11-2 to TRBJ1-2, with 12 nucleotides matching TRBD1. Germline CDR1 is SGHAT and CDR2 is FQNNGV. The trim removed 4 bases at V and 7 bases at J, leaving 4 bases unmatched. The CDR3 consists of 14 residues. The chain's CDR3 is CASSSGQGASGYTF. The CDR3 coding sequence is TGTGCCAGCAGCTCGGGACAGGGGGCTAGTGGCTACACCTTC.

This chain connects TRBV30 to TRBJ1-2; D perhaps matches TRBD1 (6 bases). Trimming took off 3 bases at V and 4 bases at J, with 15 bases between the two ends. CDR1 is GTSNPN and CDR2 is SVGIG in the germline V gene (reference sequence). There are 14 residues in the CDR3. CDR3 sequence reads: CAWRGSGDAYGYTF. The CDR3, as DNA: TGTGCCTGGAGGGGATCAGGGGACGCCTATGGCTACACCTTC.